Below, 27 T cell receptor beta chains from the same sample are listed, as sequenced in a study of T-cell reconstitution after alpha-beta-depleted transplantation in children. A library of TCRbeta sequences, prepared with unique molecular identifiers, was generated. Via MiXCR, TCRdb re-called the PCR reads, giving one row per CDR3 protein. The data show roughly 220,000 distinct CDR3 sequences, with roughly 9.1% seen just once and under 40% held by the top ten. The input for sequencing was PBMCs, mostly from graft donor cells, taken 360 days after TCRalphabeta/CD19-depleted stem cell transplant. These TCRs come from a male patient aged 2 to 9 who had a stem cell transplant for acute myeloid leukemia, so the T cells may come from the graft donor.

At least ten counts were recorded for this clonotype. V gene TRBV20-1 combines with J gene TRBJ2-3; D remains ambiguous. Germline lookup yields CDR1 DFQATT and CDR2 SNEGSKA (reference sequence). V dropped 3 bases and J dropped 0 bases, with 4 bases sitting between them. The CDR3 totals 12 residues. The CDR3 here is CSASGSTDTQYF. The CDR3 bases are TGCAGTGCTAGCGGGAGCACAGATACGCAGTATTTT.

This clonotype has more than one count but fewer than ten. The V gene is TRBV5-1, the J gene TRBJ1-2; D might be TRBD1 (6 bases). The CDR3 has 16 amino acids. V was cut by 4 bases and J by 1 base, with 17 bases left in between. Germline V gives CDR1 SGHRS, CDR2 YFSETQ. CDR3: CASSLRTVLNNYGYTF. CDR3 sequence (DNA): TGCGCCAGCAGCCTAAGGACAGTGTTAAATAACTATGGCTACACCTTC.

This clonotype was recorded at least ten times. This rearrangement joins TRBV12-3 or TRBV12-4 to TRBJ2-5; 7 bases fit TRBD2. The J segment lost 3 bases and the V segment lost 5 bases, leaving 3 bases of the junction unmatched. The CDR3 is made up of 13 amino acids. CDR3 in amino acids: CASSPSGEETQYF. The DNA of the CDR3 is TGTGCCAGCAGTCCAAGCGGGGAAGAGACCCAGTACTTC.

This clonotype was found a few times. The V call is TRBV23-1, the J call TRBJ2-7; 11 bases match TRBD1. TRBV23-1 is classed as an ORF, of uncertain function. The CDR3 runs to 16 residues. The trim removed 4 bases at V and 2 bases at J, leaving 7 bases unmatched. This CDR3 reads CASSPWDRGVTYEQYV. The CDR3 nucleotides are TGCGCCAGCAGTCCCTGGGACAGGGGGGTTACCTACGAGCAGTACGTC.

This clonotype was counted at least ten times. This chain links TRBV7-8 with TRBJ2-3; possibly TRBD1 for D (5 bases). This CDR3 contains 16 residues. Germline V gene sequence: CDR1 SGHVS, CDR2 FQNEAQ. V lost 4 bases and J 0 bases, leaving 14 bases between the germline ends. The CDR3 sequence: CASSSPGRTSTDTQYF. Written as DNA, the CDR3 is TGTGCCAGCAGCTCCCCAGGGCGCACTAGCACAGATACGCAGTATTTT.

This clonotype was seen many times. The chain has TRBV29-1 and TRBJ2-3; D could derive from TRBD1 or TRBD2 (5 bases each). Per germline, CDR1 SQVTM and CDR2 ANQGSEA. V was pared by 7 bases and J by 4 bases, with 12 bases between. This CDR3 spans 12 amino acids. The CDR3 spells CSAEGRPDTQYF. The CDR3 bases are TGCAGCGCCGAGGGACGTCCAGATACGCAGTATTTT.

The gene calls are TRBV20-1 and TRBJ2-5; D possibly corresponds to TRBD1 (6 bases). The CDR3 is 19 amino acids. The ends were cut back, 2 bases at V and 5 bases at J, with 30 bases in the middle. Looked up from germline, CDR1 is DFQATT and CDR2 is SNEGSKA (reference sequence). The CDR3: CSARTVLRSGRGSRETQYF. The CDR3 DNA follows: TGCAGTGCTAGAACGGTGTTGAGGTCGGGCAGGGGATCGAGGGAGACCCAGTACTTC.

The V call is TRBV11-2, the J call TRBJ1-1, with 9 bases that match TRBD1. The germline CDR1 and CDR2 sequences are SGHAT and FQNNGV. The CDR3 length is 15 residues. V dropped 4 bases and J dropped 0; count of bases not matched to a gene: 3. The CDR3 loop is CASSSGQGLNTEAFF. CDR3 in DNA: TGTGCCAGCAGCTCCGGACAGGGGTTGAACACTGAAGCTTTCTTT. Using reference TRBV11-2 and TRBJ1-1 for the parts outside the CDR3, the full variable domain is EAGVAQSPRYKIIEKRQSVAFWCNPISGHATLYWYQQILGQGPKLLIQFQNNGVVDDSQLPKDRFSAERLKGVDSTLKIQPAKLEDSAVYLCASSSGQGLNTEAFFGQGTRLTVV.

The table lists this clonotype with a few counts. The CDR3 reads CSAGLAGALSYNEQFF. CDR3 nucleotides: TGCAGTGCGGGACTAGCGGGGGCCCTATCCTACAATGAGCAGTTCTTC. The gene calls are TRBV20-1 and TRBJ2-1; 14 bases align to TRBD2. J gave up 1 base and V 6 bases, and 5 bases lay outside the gene matches. Germline V gene sequence: CDR1 DFQATT, CDR2 SNEGSKA (reference sequence). This CDR3 contains 16 residues.

A few counts support this clonotype. This rearrangement joins TRBV9 to TRBJ2-7; D possibly corresponds to TRBD2 (5 bases). Germline V gene sequence: CDR1 SGDLS, CDR2 YYNGEE. The CDR3 totals 14 residues. With 0 bases removed from V and 3 bases from J, the gap between germline ends came to 10 bases. The CDR3 DNA is TGTGCCAGCAGCGTAGACCCGGACTTCTACGAGCAGTACTTC. Its translation is CASSVDPDFYEQYF.

This clonotype occurred many times. The chain has TRBV24-1 and TRBJ1-2, with D unresolved. V lost 5 bases and J lost 4, with 10 bases in between. This CDR3 is 13 amino acids long. From germline, CDR1 is KGHDR and CDR2 SFDVKD. The CDR3 bases are TGTGCCACCAGTGTAGCAGACTTCTATGGCTACACCTTC. Translating it yields CATSVADFYGYTF.

This clonotype has ten or more counts. The chain couples TRBV12-3 or TRBV12-4 to TRBJ2-1; D not resolved. The CDR3 runs 12 residues. Trimming cost V 5 bases and J 4 bases, with 6 bases left between them. Here the CDR3 reads CASSPDYNEQFF. CDR3 nucleotide sequence: TGTGCCAGCAGTCCGGATTACAATGAGCAGTTCTTC.

This clonotype appeared many times. The chain couples TRBV5-1 to TRBJ2-2; 10 bases align to TRBD2. Germline V gene lookup returns CDR1 SGHRS and CDR2 YFSETQ. After removal of 1 base from V and 4 bases from J, the junction contained 7 bases not matched to a gene. The CDR3 covers 17 residues. Here the CDR3 reads CASSLFSLAGATGELFF. DNA for the CDR3: TGCGCCAGCAGCTTGTTTTCCCTAGCGGGAGCCACCGGGGAGCTGTTTTTT.

The chain links TRBV20-1 to TRBJ2-2; D possibly corresponds to TRBD2 (6 bases). The CDR3 is made up of 13 amino acids. From germline, CDR1 is DFQATT and CDR2 SNEGSKA (reference sequence). Deletions cut 6 bases from V and 3 bases from J, with 11 bases between. The CDR3 protein is CSAWGLHTGELFF. DNA of the CDR3: TGCAGTGCATGGGGACTCCACACCGGGGAGCTGTTTTTT.

The gene calls are TRBV28 and TRBJ2-1; the match to TRBD2 covers 12 bases. Germline loops: CDR1 MDHEN, CDR2 SYDVKM. Trimming took 6 bases from V and 3 from J; bases not matched to a gene: 6. The CDR3 sequence is 16 residues long. In DNA form, the CDR3 reads TGTGCCAGCAGACTAGCGGGAGGAGGAAACTACAATGAGCAGTTCTTC. Amino acid sequence: CASRLAGGGNYNEQFF.

This clonotype was detected a few times. The J gene is TRBJ1-1, the V gene TRBV29-1; weak D call: TRBD1 (5 bases). Per germline, CDR1 SQVTM and CDR2 ANQGSEA. The CDR3 contains 12 residues. V dropped 5 bases and J dropped 1 base, with 8 bases sitting between them. The CDR3 DNA is TGCAGCGTTCGGGACTGGAACACTGAAGCTTTCTTT. Translation gives CSVRDWNTEAFF.

This chain joins TRBV5-1 and TRBJ2-5, with D perhaps TRBD1 (5 bases). The germline V gene has CDR1 SGHRS and CDR2 YFSETQ. The CDR3 totals 15 residues. The germline V and J ends were trimmed by 1 base and 3 bases, with 13 bases remaining between them. The CDR3 reads CASSLSPATEETQYF. The CDR3 nucleotides are TGCGCCAGCAGCTTGAGTCCCGCGACAGAAGAGACCCAGTACTTC.

This clonotype was seen repeatedly, ten times or more. The CDR3 DNA follows: TGTGCCAGCAGTTTTGGACTAGCGGGATTGCTTCTCAATGAGCAGTTCTTC. As protein: CASSFGLAGLLLNEQFF. The chain couples TRBV6-5 to TRBJ2-1; TRBD2 matches at 12 bases. The trim removed 4 bases at V and 6 bases at J, leaving 10 bases unmatched. This CDR3 spans 17 amino acids. Germline loops: CDR1 MNHEY, CDR2 SVGAGI.

In its sample, this clonotype was seen many times. The V call is TRBV20-1, the J call TRBJ2-1; D gene ambiguous. CDR1 and CDR2 (germline): DFQATT, SNEGSKA (reference sequence). The CDR3 is 14 amino acids. The ends were cut back, 4 bases at V and 4 bases at J, with 14 bases in the middle. The CDR3 spells CSANRAPLYNEQFF. The CDR3 coding sequence is TGCAGTGCTAACCGCGCGCCTCTTTACAATGAGCAGTTCTTC.

This chain links TRBV7-9 with TRBJ2-1, with 7 bases aligning to TRBD1. The CDR3 runs to 14 residues. Looked up from germline, CDR1 is SEHNR and CDR2 is FQNEAQ (reference sequence). V lost 7 bases, J lost 0 bases, and 3 bases stayed unmatched. The CDR3 DNA is TGTGCCAGCACCGGGGACAGCTCCTACAATGAGCAGTTCTTC. Translation: CASTGDSSYNEQFF.

This clonotype came up a few times. The junction and the germline gene differ at one end; a read error may be behind it. The chain recombines TRBV29-1 with TRBJ2-5, with D possibly matching TRBD1 (6 bases). This CDR3 is built from 9 residues. CDR1 SQVTM and CDR2 ANQGSEA come from the germline V gene. The CDR3 DNA reads as TGCAGCGTTGGGCAGGGGAGAAACTTC. Translated, it gives CSVGQGRNF.

This clonotype was counted only a few times. The V gene is TRBV28, the J gene TRBJ1-2, with TRBD1 matching 11 bases. V gave up 7 bases and J gave up 7 bases; unmatched junction bases: 11. Germline lookup yields CDR1 MDHEN and CDR2 SYDVKM. The CDR3 length is 15 residues. The CDR3 region has the DNA TGTGCCAGCATCCCGGCCGGGACAGGGGGTTTTGGCTACACCTTC. It encodes CASIPAGTGGFGYTF.

The chain couples TRBV11-2 to TRBJ2-3; the match to TRBD2 covers 10 bases. The CDR3 sequence is 18 residues long. Germline trimming cut 3 bases from V and 0 bases from J; bases unmatched to any gene: 9. CDR1 SGHAT and CDR2 FQNNGV come from the germline V gene. The chain's CDR3 is CASSFLITSGDSTDTQYF. The CDR3 DNA reads TGTGCCAGCAGCTTCTTAATAACTAGCGGGGACAGCACAGATACGCAGTATTTT.

This clonotype occurred many times. The chain recombines TRBV5-1 with TRBJ2-6; 9 bases map to TRBD1. This CDR3 comprises 17 residues. The junction had 7 bases not matched to a gene; V was cut back by 5 bases and J by 1 base. Germline CDR1 SGHRS, CDR2 YFSETQ. DNA for the CDR3: TGCGCCAGCAGTGGGGGGACAGGGCGTTCTGGGGCCAACGTCCTGACTTTC. Encoded protein: CASSGGTGRSGANVLTF.

This chain uses TRBV12-3 or TRBV12-4 with TRBJ2-7; the match to TRBD1 covers 7 bases. The V gene end was trimmed by 5 bases and the J gene end by 4 bases; junction bases not matched to a gene: 5. CDR3 length equals 13 residues. CDR3 DNA: TGTGCCAGCAGTAATCCGGGACAGTACGAGCAGTACTTC. It codes for CASSNPGQYEQYF.

This clonotype was counted a few times. The chain uses TRBV5-1 and TRBJ2-5; D perhaps matches TRBD1 (6 bases). V was shortened by 7 bases and J by 5 bases, with 15 bases between the two germline ends. CDR3 length: 13 amino acids. The germline V gene has CDR1 SGHRS and CDR2 YFSETQ. DNA of the CDR3: TGCGCCAGCTGCCAGGGGAATGAGGAGACCCAGTACTTC. Translating gives CASCQGNEETQYF. Combining the CDR3 with reference TRBV5-1 and TRBJ2-5 gives the whole variable domain KAGVTQTPRYLIKTRGQQVTLSCSPISGHRSVSWYQQTPGQGLQFLFEYFSETQRNKGNFPGRFSGRQFSNSRSEMNVSTLELGDSALYLCASCQGNEETQYFGPGTRLLVL.

This clonotype turned up a few times. The CDR3 reads CASGLLAGGPIYEQYF. CDR3 bases: TGTGCTAGTGGTTTGCTAGCGGGAGGGCCTATCTACGAGCAGTACTTC. The chain employs TRBV12-5 and TRBJ2-7; 12 bases line up with TRBD2. Germline-derived CDR1 and CDR2 are LGHNT and FRNRAP. The J segment lost 3 bases and the V segment lost 2 bases, leaving 5 bases of the junction unmatched. The CDR3 has 16 amino acids.